The 20 T cell receptor beta chains given below trace back to one sample, sequenced in a study of neoadjuvant anti-PD-1 for oral cavity cancer. Time point of the sample: after neoadjuvant nivolumab, at surgical resection. The table came from immunoSEQ multiplex PCR; TCRdb's copy has only in-frame clones and leaves some out. The data show 37,000 or so clones, approximately 40% seen once. Sequenced material: tumor tissue, taken after nivolumab (anti-PD-1) treatment. The receptors derive from a person aged 40 to 85 with oral cavity squamous cell carcinoma.

The V call is TRBV2, the J call TRBJ1-5, with 8 bases fitting TRBD1. V gave up 4 bases and J gave up 6 bases; unmatched junction bases: 8. The germline V gene encodes CDR1 SNHLY and CDR2 FYNNEI. This CDR3 spans 15 amino acids. The CDR3 DNA is TGTGCCAGCAGTGGGCAAGGACAGGGTGGTCAGCCCCAGCATTTT. Translated: CASSGQGQGGQPQHF. The full variable domain, rest sourced from reference TRBV2 and TRBJ1-5, is EPEVTQTPSHQVTQMGQEVILRCVPISNHLYFYWYRQILGQKVEFLVSFYNNEISEKSEIFDDQFSVERPDGSNFTLKIRSTKLEDSAMYFCASSGQGQGGQPQHFGDGTRLSIL.

The chain is built from TRBV5-1 and TRBJ1-1, with TRBD1 as a possible D gene (5 bases). Looked up from germline, CDR1 is SGHRS and CDR2 is YFSETQ. V lost 2 bases, J lost 1 base, and 18 bases lay in between. This CDR3 spans 17 amino acids. The CDR3 DNA reads TGCGCCAGCAGCTTCGGGCGGGGCCCCCTGGGGAACACTGAAGCTTTCTTT. Translation: CASSFGRGPLGNTEAFF.

A few counts support this clone. One end of the junction does not line up with germline, which may come from a read error. The DNA for the CDR3 is TGCGCCAGCAGCCCACTATTCACTTCCTTCGAGCAGTACTTC. This codes for CASSPLFTSFEQYF. The chain employs TRBV4-1 and TRBJ2-7; D is uncertain. Looked up from germline, CDR1 is MGHRA and CDR2 is YSYEKL. The CDR3 consists of 14 residues.

The V and J genes are TRBV7-2 and TRBJ2-7; 11 bases match TRBD1. CDR3 size: 13 residues. With 3 bases clipped from V and 7 bases from J, the junction kept 2 bases outside the gene matches. The germline V gene encodes CDR1 SGHTA and CDR2 FQGNSA. The CDR3 loop is CASSFGTGGEQYF. CDR3 in DNA: TGTGCCAGCAGCTTTGGGACAGGGGGGGAGCAGTACTTC.

J is TRBJ2-7 and V is TRBV12-5; 9 bases line up with TRBD1. Losses at the gene ends were 2 bases for V and 3 bases for J; bases not matched to a gene: 2. Germline-derived CDR1 and CDR2 are LGHNT and FRNRAP. The CDR3 runs to 14 residues. The CDR3 bases are TGTGCTAGTGGTTTGTGGGACAGGGTCTACGAGCAGTACTTC. Translating it yields CASGLWDRVYEQYF.

J is TRBJ2-7 and V is TRBV5-6, with D maybe TRBD1 (6 bases). V was clipped by 4 bases and J by 2 bases, with 10 bases between them. The germline CDR1 and CDR2 sequences are SGHDT and YYEEEE. The CDR3 totals 13 residues. The CDR3 region is CASSTDSTYEQYF. The CDR3, as DNA: TGTGCCAGCAGCACGGACAGCACCTACGAGCAGTACTTC.

The J gene is TRBJ1-6, the V gene TRBV6-4; TRBD1 aligns across 8 bases. Germline V gene data show CDR1 as MRHNA and CDR2 as SNTAGT. CDR3 size: 16 residues. J lost 8 bases, V lost 3 bases, and 9 bases had no gene match. DNA of the CDR3: TGTGCCAGCAGTGAAAGAGGACAGGGAGGCCATTCACCCCTCCACTTT. Its protein is CASSERGQGGHSPLHF.

The gene calls are TRBV28 and TRBJ2-1, with 7 positions matching TRBD2. The CDR3 has 16 amino acids. V was pared by 8 bases and J by 3 bases, with 13 bases of the junction left unmatched. From germline, CDR1 is MDHEN and CDR2 SYDVKM. The CDR3 DNA reads TGTGCCAGCCAGGGTTTAGCGACGGGAGGCTACAATGAGCAGTTCTTC. This codes for CASQGLATGGYNEQFF.

There are a few counts of this clone. The genes are TRBV30 and TRBJ1-2; 8 positions match TRBD1. CDR3 length equals 15 residues. Germline V gene lookup returns CDR1 GTSNPN and CDR2 SVGIG (reference sequence). V shed 5 bases, J shed 1 base, and the junction held 9 bases outside the gene matches. CDR3 coding DNA: TGTGCCTGGGCCGGGACAGGCACCATTAACTATGGCTACACCTTC. This codes for CAWAGTGTINYGYTF. The entire variable domain, with the rest obtained from reference TRBV30 and TRBJ1-2, is as follows: SQTIHQWPATLVQPVGSPLSLECTVEGTSNPNLYWYRQAAGRGLQLLFYSVGIGQISSEVPQNLSASRPQDRQFILSSKKLLLSDSGFYLCAWAGTGTINYGYTFGSGTRLTVV.

The J gene is TRBJ1-1, the V gene TRBV14, with unresolved D. The V end lost 6 bases, the J end lost 4 bases, and 12 bases lay between the germline ends. Germline V lookup: CDR1 SGHDN, CDR2 FVKESK. The CDR3 covers 13 residues. This chain's CDR3 is CASRAVRGTEAFF. Written as DNA, the CDR3 is TGTGCCAGCAGAGCGGTTCGGGGCACTGAAGCTTTCTTT.

This clone was found a few times. This rearrangement joins TRBV27 to TRBJ1-1; no clear D. CDR1 is MNHEY, CDR2 SMNVEV, per germline (reference sequence). The CDR3 runs 12 residues. V lost 5 bases and J lost 6, with 10 bases in between. The CDR3 spells CASSLPGPEAFF. CDR3 in DNA: TGTGCCAGCAGTCTACCGGGTCCTGAAGCTTTCTTT.

This clone was observed a handful of times. The V and J genes are TRBV7-3 and TRBJ2-2; tentative D call: TRBD2 (5 bases). Germline V gene data show CDR1 as SGHTA and CDR2 as FQGTGA. The CDR3 covers 14 residues. Between the trimmed V and J ends, which lost 3 bases and 7 bases, there was a span of 12 bases. CDR3 sequence: CASSLKAVGGELFF. The CDR3 DNA is TGTGCCAGCAGCTTGAAAGCGGTGGGCGGGGAGCTGTTTTTT.

The table lists this clone with a few counts. The V call is TRBV30, the J call TRBJ1-4; a weak D match, TRBD1 (5 bases). V dropped 4 bases and J dropped 10 bases, with 16 bases sitting between them. This CDR3 has 13 residues. Germline CDR1 and CDR2: GTSNPN and SVGIG (reference sequence). CDR3 sequence reads: CAWTQGPVGKLFF. CDR3 DNA sequence: TGTGCCTGGACGCAGGGACCCGTAGGAAAACTGTTTTTT.

The chain has TRBV11-2 and TRBJ1-5, with D perhaps TRBD1 (5 bases). Germline V gives CDR1 SGHAT, CDR2 FQNNGV. V was cut by 7 bases and J by 3 bases, with 10 bases left in between. The CDR3 loop spans 13 amino acids. The CDR3 protein is CASTGGVNQPQHF. CDR3 coding DNA: TGTGCCAGCACCGGGGGGGTCAATCAGCCCCAGCATTTT. The entire variable domain, with the rest obtained from reference TRBV11-2 and TRBJ1-5, is as follows: EAGVAQSPRYKIIEKRQSVAFWCNPISGHATLYWYQQILGQGPKLLIQFQNNGVVDDSQLPKDRFSAERLKGVDSTLKIQPAKLEDSAVYLCASTGGVNQPQHFGDGTRLSIL.

The genes are TRBV19 and TRBJ2-5; no clear D. The germline gives CDR1 LNHDA, CDR2 SQIVND (reference sequence). CDR3 length: 11 amino acids. The V and J ends lost 3 bases and 3 bases respectively, with 2 bases between them. In DNA form, the CDR3 reads TGTGCCAGTAGTATGGAAGAGACCCAGTACTTC. As protein: CASSMEETQYF.

This clone was detected only a few times. The CDR3 spells CASSGGTSGTTYEQYF. As DNA, the CDR3 is TGTGCCAGCAGTGGAGGGACTAGCGGCACCACCTACGAGCAGTACTTC. The chain links TRBV6-1 to TRBJ2-7, with TRBD2 identical over 11 bases. There are 16 residues in the CDR3. Per germline, CDR1 MNHNS and CDR2 SASEGT. V lost 4 bases and J lost 2; bases outside the gene matches: 7.

This sequence joins TRBV20-1 and TRBJ2-7; D remains unclear. Germline loops: CDR1 DFQATT, CDR2 SNEGSKA (reference sequence). There are 10 residues in the CDR3. The germline V and J ends were trimmed by 4 bases and 5 bases, with 6 bases remaining between them. CDR3 nucleotides: TGCAGTGCTAAGCTTAACGAGCAGTACTTC. It is translated as CSAKLNEQYF.

This clone has more than one count but fewer than ten. The chain is built from TRBV19 and TRBJ1-5; unclear D gene. This CDR3 is built from 15 residues. Germline CDR1 and CDR2: LNHDA and SQIVND (reference sequence). V lost 2 bases and J 5 bases, leaving 13 bases between the germline ends. This CDR3 reads CASSIRSIRDQPQHF. CDR3 DNA sequence: TGTGCCAGTAGTATAAGGAGTATCCGGGATCAGCCCCAGCATTTT. The whole variable domain, remainder taken from reference TRBV19 and TRBJ1-5, is DGGITQSPKYLFRKEGQNVTLSCEQNLNHDAMYWYRQDPGQGLRLIYYSQIVNDFQKGDIAEGYSVSREKKESFPLTVTSAQKNPTAFYLCASSIRSIRDQPQHFGDGTRLSIL.

This clone was observed a few times. V usage is TRBV19 and J usage is TRBJ1-2; D is unresolved. Trimming pared 8 bases from V and 4 bases from J, leaving 8 bases between. From germline, CDR1 is LNHDA and CDR2 SQIVND (reference sequence). This CDR3 region has 11 residues. In DNA, the CDR3 is TGTGCCAGTTCACAGTTCTATGGCTACACCTTC. It yields the protein CASSQFYGYTF. Variable domain in full (rest from reference TRBV19 and TRBJ1-2): DGGITQSPKYLFRKEGQNVTLSCEQNLNHDAMYWYRQDPGQGLRLIYYSQIVNDFQKGDIAEGYSVSREKKESFPLTVTSAQKNPTAFYLCASSQFYGYTFGSGTRLTVV.

The gene calls are TRBV10-3 and TRBJ1-4; tentative D call: TRBD1 (5 bases). Germline values: CDR1 ENHRY, CDR2 SYGVKD. This CDR3 is built from 12 residues. Trimming stripped 10 bases from V and 8 bases from J, with 14 bases between. The CDR3 DNA sequence: TGTGCCACCTCCGGGGCGGAAGAAAAACTGTTTTTT. Its protein is CATSGAEEKLFF.